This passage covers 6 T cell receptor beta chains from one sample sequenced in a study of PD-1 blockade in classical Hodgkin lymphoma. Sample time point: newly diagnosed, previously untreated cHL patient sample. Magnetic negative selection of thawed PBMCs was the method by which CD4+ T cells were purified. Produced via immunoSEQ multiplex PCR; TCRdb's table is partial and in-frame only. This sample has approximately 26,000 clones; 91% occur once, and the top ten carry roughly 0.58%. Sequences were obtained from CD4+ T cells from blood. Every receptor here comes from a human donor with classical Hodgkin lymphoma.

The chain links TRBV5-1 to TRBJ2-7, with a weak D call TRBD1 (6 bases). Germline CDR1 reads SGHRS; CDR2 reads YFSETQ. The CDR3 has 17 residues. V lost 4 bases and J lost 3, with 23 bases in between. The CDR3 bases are TGCGCCAGCAGCCCCCTGGGGGACAAACTAGACTTCTACGAGCAGTACTTC. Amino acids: CASSPLGDKLDFYEQYF.

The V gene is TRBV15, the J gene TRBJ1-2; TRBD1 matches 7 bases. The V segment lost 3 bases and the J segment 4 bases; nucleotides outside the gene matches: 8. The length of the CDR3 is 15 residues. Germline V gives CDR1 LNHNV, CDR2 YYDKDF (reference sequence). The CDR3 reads CATSSPTGSGYGYTF. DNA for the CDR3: TGTGCCACCAGCAGCCCGACAGGGTCGGGCTATGGCTACACCTTC.

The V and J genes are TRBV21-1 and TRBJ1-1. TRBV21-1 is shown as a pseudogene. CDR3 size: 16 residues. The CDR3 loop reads CASSKRCRGLNTEAFF. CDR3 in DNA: TGTGCCAGCAGCAAAAGGTGTCGGGGGCTGAACACTGAAGCTTTCTTT.

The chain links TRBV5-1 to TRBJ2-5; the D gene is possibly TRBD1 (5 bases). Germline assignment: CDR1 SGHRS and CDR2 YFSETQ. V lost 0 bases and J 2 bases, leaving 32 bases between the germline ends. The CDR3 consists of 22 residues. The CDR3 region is CASSLGIVGPGRWSFAQETQYF. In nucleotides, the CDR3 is TGCGCCAGCAGCTTGGGGATTGTGGGGCCAGGGCGGTGGTCGTTCGCTCAAGAGACCCAGTACTTC.

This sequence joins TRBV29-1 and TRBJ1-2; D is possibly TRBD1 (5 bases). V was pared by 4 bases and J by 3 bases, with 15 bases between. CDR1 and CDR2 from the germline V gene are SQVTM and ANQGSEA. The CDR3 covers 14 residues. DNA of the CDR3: TGCAGCGTTGGAGGGGCTGGGGCGGACTATGGCTACACCTTC. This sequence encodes CSVGGAGADYGYTF.

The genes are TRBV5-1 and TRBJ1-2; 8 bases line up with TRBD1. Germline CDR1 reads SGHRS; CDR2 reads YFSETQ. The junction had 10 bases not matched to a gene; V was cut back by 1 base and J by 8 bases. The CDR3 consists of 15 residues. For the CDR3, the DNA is TGCGCCAGCAGCTTGCCCTCTATCAGGGGGCAAGGCTACACCTTC. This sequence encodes CASSLPSIRGQGYTF. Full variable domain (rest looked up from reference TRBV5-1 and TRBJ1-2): KAGVTQTPRYLIKTRGQQVTLSCSPISGHRSVSWYQQTPGQGLQFLFEYFSETQRNKGNFPGRFSGRQFSNSRSEMNVSTLELGDSALYLCASSLPSIRGQGYTFGSGTRLTVV.